This T cell receptor (beta chain) came from a study of response to subunit inactivated influenza vaccine (dated by TCRdb to 2016 to 2019). A note on the overall study: To follow how T cells responded to a trivalent subunit inactivated influenza vaccine, the researchers relied on deep quantitative profiling of the T cell receptor repertoire. General findings and caveats noted by the study authors: According to the authors, only a limited number of new T cells may be recruited by each seasonal influenza vaccination.

The library was generated by RT-PCR. Instrument used: Illumina HiSeq 2500. TCRdb itself trimmed the public reads at Q25 with fastp, ran MiXCR and retained productive beta chains. Under each unique CDR3 protein, matching rows form one entry showing the most common genes and DNA. Here the sample has about 540,000 distinct CDR3 sequences; under 30% occur a single time. The top ten clonotypes cover roughly 2.8% of the sample. With regard to this clonotype: The antigen it recognizes is unknown. No much larger clone exists at a distance of one base, and base qualities are not known.

The CDR3 holds 15 amino acids from the cysteine to the phenylalanine. This entry keeps only the CDR3 DNA: 45 bases, framed from base 1. Trimming leaves V shorter by 2 bases and J shorter by 4 bases, with the junction holding 5 bases beyond the gene matches. Sequences SGHTA (CDR1) and FQGNSA (CDR2) are obtained from the germline V gene. The same sample was also studied in work on T cells expressing NK-cell markers. The second paper further reports: TCR beta cDNA libraries were prepared using 5'RACE template switching, which introduced a universal primer site and unique molecular identifiers. In sorted CD3+CD56+NKG2C+, CD3+CD56+NKG2C- and CD3+CD56-NKG2C+ T-cell subsets from eight or nine donors, TCR beta-chain repertoires were profiled. Among the eight sequenced donors, seven were HCMV-seropositive and one was HCMV-seronegative. In several experiments an anti-gammadeltaTCR antibody was added to restrict sorting to alphabetaTCR-expressing T cells. For about 6 donors, the dominant CD3+CD56+NKG2C+ clonotypes were among the top 10 CD8+ clonotypes and accounted for about 1.0-7.0% of CD8+ T cells. Those dominant clonotypes were again the most abundant among CD3+CD56-NKG2C+ cells in a few donors, at 28.3-60.1%. Whether the expanded NKG2C-expressing T cell clones were specific for HCMV antigens was left unclear. Randomly selected healthy volunteers, three men and five women, were used as the eight sequenced donors. To determine HCMV serostatus, a commercial ELISA kit was used to detect HCMV-specific IgG in serum. Peripheral blood mononuclear cells were isolated from blood by Ficoll density gradient centrifugation. Magnetic immunoseparation with Miltenyi isolation kits was used to isolate CD4+ and CD8+ T cells from PBMC. Synthesis of cDNA was primed from the TCR beta constant segment and was followed by two consecutive PCR amplification steps. Sequencing of the libraries produced 2 x 150 bp reads on Illumina HiSeq 2000/2500, MiSeq or NextSeq. MIGEC was used to demultiplex reads and group the reads by UMI, and MiTCR was used to assemble and quantify clonotypes. To remove erroneous sequences, TCR cDNA sequences were retained only when supported by two or more reads. The tcR package was used for downstream repertoire analysis, with clonotypes matched between fractions based on CDR3 nucleotide sequence plus V segment. VDJmatch was used to annotate antigen specificity against VDJdb, with one amino acid substitution allowed in CDR3.

The chain is assembled from TRBV7-2 and TRBJ2-7; TRBD2 matches 10 bases in the middle. The source material was CD4+ T cells sorted from PBMCs, sampled 11 to 12 days after vaccination. This receptor was taken from a man in his forties or fifties who received an inactivated influenza vaccine. Donor details come from another sample of the same person, matched by shared clones. This receptor has the CDR3 CASSLKAGGGYEQYF. At the DNA level, the sequence is TGTGCCAGCAGCTTAAAAGCGGGAGGGGGATACGAGCAGTACTTC.